Below, one T cell receptor (beta chain) is given with its context. Looked up from germline, CDR1 is ENHRY and CDR2 is SYGVKD. The CDR3 length is 17 residues. Losses at the gene ends were 2 bases for V and 5 bases for J; bases not matched to a gene: 13. This sample was taken from a study of blood T cell repertoires in COVID-19. Overall study context: COVID-19 samples, acute and convalescent, were from the United States, Italy and Spain. PBMCs, B-cell-depleted T cells, or T cells provided the cDNA or gDNA that made up the material.

Repertoires were generated with immunoSEQ multiplex PCR, while TCRdb's copy carries only in-frame clones and drops some. The sample consists of about 200,000 clones, approximately 84% of them appearing once. V gene TRBV10-3 combines with J gene TRBJ2-7, with TRBD2 matching 9 bases. The sequence was obtained from a human donor with acute or convalescent COVID-19. The donor label of this sample is uncertain. Sequenced sample: peripheral blood. This CDR3 reads CAISETHPAGGVHEQYF. The CDR3 coding sequence is TGTGCCATCAGTGAGACCCATCCAGCGGGAGGAGTCCACGAGCAGTACTTC.